A single sample is the source of the 9 T cell receptor beta chains below, sequenced in a study of blood T cell repertoires in COVID-19. Profiling relied on immunoSEQ multiplex PCR, and the TCRdb table lists in-frame clones only, not all of them. The sample shows 130,000 to 150,000 clones, more than 80% of them seen only once. Sequencing was carried out using peripheral blood. These receptors were collected from a man between 18 and 35 years old with COVID-19, enrolled during active disease.

The V gene is TRBV7-9, the J gene TRBJ2-5, with TRBD2 as a possible D gene (6 bases). Trimming cost V 1 base and J 5 bases, with 11 bases left between them. Germline CDR1 SEHNR, CDR2 FQNEAQ (reference sequence). This CDR3 region has 14 residues. CDR3 sequence: CASSLGRVGETQYF. The CDR3 DNA sequence: TGTGCCAGCAGCTTAGGGAGGGTGGGCGAGACCCAGTACTTC.

The chain joins TRBV9 to TRBJ2-3; 12 bases align to TRBD2. Germline V gene lookup returns CDR1 SGDLS and CDR2 YYNGEE. The ends lost 3 bases at V and 4 bases at J; junction bases unmatched: 3. The CDR3 is 15 amino acids. CDR3 sequence: CASSASGREADTQYF. As DNA, the CDR3 is TGTGCCAGCAGCGCTAGCGGGAGGGAGGCAGATACGCAGTATTTT.

The V call is TRBV9, the J call TRBJ2-6; maybe TRBD1 (5 bases). The CDR3 has 18 amino acids. Germline V gene lookup returns CDR1 SGDLS and CDR2 YYNGEE. Trimming stripped 3 bases from V and 0 bases from J, with 16 bases between. The CDR3 here is CASSEPTSGPSGANVLTF. CDR3 in DNA: TGTGCCAGCAGCGAACCAACCTCAGGGCCCTCTGGGGCCAACGTCCTGACTTTC. Drawing the rest from reference TRBV9 and TRBJ2-6, the complete variable domain is DSGVTQTPKHLITATGQRVTLRCSPRSGDLSVYWYQQSLDQGLQFLIQYYNGEERAKGNILERFSAQQFPDLHSELNLSSLELGDSALYFCASSEPTSGPSGANVLTFGAGSRLTVL.

This chain joins TRBV11-1 and TRBJ1-1; TRBD1 might be the D (6 bases). From germline, CDR1 is SGHAT and CDR2 FQDESV (reference sequence). V was shortened by 3 bases and J by 0 bases, with 8 bases between the two germline ends. This CDR3 is built from 14 residues. The DNA for the CDR3 is TGTGCCAGCAGCTTTCAGGGGATGAACACTGAAGCTTTCTTT. Its protein is CASSFQGMNTEAFF.

With regard to this clone: The same CDR3 arises from other DNA sequences in this sample as well. The CDR3 DNA follows: TGTGCCAGCAGTTTGGAGAGGTACAATGAGCAGTTCTTC. This translates into CASSLERYNEQFF. The chain is built from TRBV28 and TRBJ2-1, with no clear D. This CDR3 is 13 amino acids long. The ends were cut back, 3 bases at V and 4 bases at J, with 7 bases in the middle. CDR1 is MDHEN and CDR2 is SYDVKM in the germline V gene.

The V and J genes are TRBV27 and TRBJ2-3; 7 bases match TRBD2. CDR3 length: 15 amino acids. The V segment lost 8 bases and the J segment 4 bases; nucleotides outside the gene matches: 12. Germline CDR1 is MNHEY and CDR2 is SMNVEV (reference sequence). The CDR3 is CASATLAEGSDTQYF. The CDR3 DNA follows: TGTGCCAGCGCCACCCTAGCGGAAGGATCAGATACGCAGTATTTT.

About this clone itself: Mismatch with germline at one junction end may stem from a read error. The rearrangement joins TRBV28 to TRBJ1-4; TRBD1 might be the D (5 bases). This CDR3 region has 14 residues. CDR1 and CDR2 (germline): MDHEN, SYDVKM. The CDR3 is CASSLDGGREKLLF. The CDR3 DNA is TGTGCCAGCAGTTTGGACGGGGGGAGGGAAAAACTGCTTTTT.

The chain links TRBV15 to TRBJ2-7, with D possibly matching TRBD2 (6 bases). The CDR3 covers 14 residues. Between the trimmed V and J ends, which lost 5 bases and 1 base, there was a span of 12 bases. The germline gives CDR1 LNHNV, CDR2 YYDKDF (reference sequence). The CDR3: CATSWVAGSYEQYF. For the CDR3, the DNA is TGTGCCACCAGCTGGGTGGCGGGGTCCTACGAGCAGTACTTC.

This clone has only a few counts. Different DNA sequences within this sample yield the same CDR3. The V and J genes are TRBV30 and TRBJ1-6, with 7 bases identical to TRBD1. This CDR3 has 14 residues. Germline CDR1 reads GTSNPN; CDR2 reads SVGIG (reference sequence). V shed 2 bases and J 5 bases; nucleotides not matched to a gene: 3. The CDR3 DNA reads as TGTGCCTGGAGTTCAGGACAGGATAATTCACCCCTCCACTTT. The encoded protein is CAWSSGQDNSPLHF.